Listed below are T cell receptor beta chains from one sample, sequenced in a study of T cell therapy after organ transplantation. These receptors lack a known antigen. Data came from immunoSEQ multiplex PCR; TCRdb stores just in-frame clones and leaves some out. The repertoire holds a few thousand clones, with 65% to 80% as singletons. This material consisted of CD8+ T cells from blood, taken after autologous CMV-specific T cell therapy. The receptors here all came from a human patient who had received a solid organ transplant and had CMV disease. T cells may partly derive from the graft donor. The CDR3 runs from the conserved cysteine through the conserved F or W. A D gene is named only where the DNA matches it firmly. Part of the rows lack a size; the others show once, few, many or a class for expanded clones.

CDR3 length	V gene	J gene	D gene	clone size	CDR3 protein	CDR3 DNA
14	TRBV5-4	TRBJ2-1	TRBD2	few	CASSPRTSVDEQFF	TGTGCCAGCAGCCCCCGGACTAGCGTCGATGAGCAGTTCTTC
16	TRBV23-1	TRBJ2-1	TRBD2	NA	CASSLTRSGPGGEQFF	TGCGCCAGCAGCCTGACGCGTAGCGGGCCCGGGGGTGAGCAGTTCTTC
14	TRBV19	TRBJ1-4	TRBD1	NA	CASKVQGDYEKLFF	TGTGCCAGCAAAGTTCAGGGGGACTATGAAAAACTGTTTTTT
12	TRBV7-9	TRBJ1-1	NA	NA	CASSPWSAEAFF	TGTGCCAGCAGCCCTTGGTCGGCCGAAGCTTTCTTT
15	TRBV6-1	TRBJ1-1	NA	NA	CASSEGPFMNTEAFF	TGTGCCAGCAGTGAAGGTCCATTTATGAACACTGAAGCTTTCTTT
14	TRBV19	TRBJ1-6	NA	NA	CASSIGGGWSPLHF	TGTGCCAGTAGTATAGGTGGAGGGTGGTCACCCCTCCACTTT
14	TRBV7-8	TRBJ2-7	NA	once	CASSISGSSYEQYF	TGTGCCAGCAGTATCAGCGGTAGCTCCTACGAGCAGTACTTC
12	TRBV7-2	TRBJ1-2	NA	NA	CASSPRTTGYTF	TGTGCCAGCAGCCCCAGGACCACGGGCTACACCTTC
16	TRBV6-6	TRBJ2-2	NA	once	CASSYVAATNTGELFF	TGTGCCAGCAGTTACGTTGCGGCCACGAACACCGGGGAGCTGTTTTTT
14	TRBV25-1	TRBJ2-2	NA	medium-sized	CASSEGWNTGELFF	TGTGCCAGCAGTGAAGGATGGAACACCGGGGAGCTGTTTTTT
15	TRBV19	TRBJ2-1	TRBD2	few	CASSLSGSSYNEQFF	TGTGCCAGTAGCCTTAGCGGGAGCTCCTACAATGAGCAGTTCTTC
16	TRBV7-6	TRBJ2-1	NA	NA	CASSPTGTPSYNEQFF	TGTGCCAGCAGCCCCACCGGGACACCATCCTACAATGAGCAGTTCTTC
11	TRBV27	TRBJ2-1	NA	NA	CASSFGNEQFF	TGTGCCAGCAGTTTCGGCAATGAGCAGTTCTTC
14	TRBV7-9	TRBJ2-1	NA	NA	CASRPGRPYNEQFF	TGTGCCAGCAGACCGGGACGACCTTACAATGAGCAGTTCTTC
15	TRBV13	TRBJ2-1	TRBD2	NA	CASSYPTSGRDEQFF	TGTGCCAGCAGTTACCCCACTAGCGGGAGGGATGAGCAGTTCTTC
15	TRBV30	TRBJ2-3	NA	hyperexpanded	CAWSASGGLTDTQYF	TGTGCCTGGAGTGCGTCGGGGGGCTTAACAGATACGCAGTATTTT